These 22 T cell receptor beta chains were all obtained from the same sample, sequenced in a study of metastatic and nonmetastatic thyroid tumors (dated by TCRdb to 2020 to 2022). The protocol used for the library was PCR. These reads were obtained on an Illumina HiSeq 4000. TCRdb applied fastp at Q25 and MiXCR to the public reads, then kept only in-frame beta chains. This sample holds about 15,000 clones; 20% to 30% were observed only once. The ten largest clonotypes hold approximately 11% of the sample. Before undergoing thyroid surgery, none of the patients had been given any kind of treatment. The sample was tumor tissue. The receptors were gathered from a female donor with papillary thyroid cancer or a benign thyroid nodule (not recorded which). Some clones in this sample may be carry-over from other donors' samples.

This chain joins TRBV27 and TRBJ1-6, with TRBD1 matching 8 bases. The CDR3 covers 16 residues. Trimming at V came to 6 bases and at J to 3 bases, leaving 7 bases not matched to a gene. The germline CDR1 and CDR2 sequences are MNHEY and SMNVEV (reference sequence). As DNA, the CDR3 is TGTGCCAGCAGACCAGGACAGGGACTCTATAATTCACCCCTCCACTTT. This encodes CASRPGQGLYNSPLHF.

The V call is TRBV5-1, the J call TRBJ1-4; TRBD1 might be the D (5 bases). This CDR3 is built from 16 residues. The V and J ends lost 2 bases and 1 base respectively, with 12 bases between them. CDR1 SGHRS and CDR2 YFSETQ come from the germline V gene. This CDR3 reads CASSFMGVGTNEKLFF. CDR3 DNA sequence: TGCGCCAGCAGCTTTATGGGGGTAGGAACTAATGAAAAACTGTTTTTT.

This clone has ten or more counts. At the DNA level, this CDR3 is encoded by other sequences in the same sample as well. This chain uses TRBV9 with TRBJ2-3, with D unclear. Per the germline V gene, CDR1 is SGDLS and CDR2 is YYNGEE. The CDR3 length is 15 residues. Trimming cost V 5 bases and J 8 bases, with 21 bases left between them. The DNA of the CDR3 is TGTGCCAGCAGTAGGGCAGCTACCGACTTCGGTACGCAGTATTTT. Protein sequence: CASSRAATDFGTQYF.

J is TRBJ2-2 and V is TRBV11-2; 14 bases agree with TRBD2. Germline CDR1 SGHAT, CDR2 FQNNGV. V was clipped by 0 bases and J by 2 bases; unmatched bases: 2. The CDR3 has 18 residues. CDR3 residues: CASSLETSGRVNTGELFF. The CDR3 nucleotides read TGTGCCAGCAGCTTAGAGACTAGCGGGAGGGTCAACACCGGGGAGCTGTTTTTT. Full variable domain (missing parts from reference TRBV11-2 and TRBJ2-2): EAGVAQSPRYKIIEKRQSVAFWCNPISGHATLYWYQQILGQGPKLLIQFQNNGVVDDSQLPKDRFSAERLKGVDSTLKIQPAKLEDSAVYLCASSLETSGRVNTGELFFGEGSRLTVL.

This clone came up a few times. Since a much larger clone is just one base distant, this may be a read error. The chain recombines TRBV29-1 with TRBJ1-1; the D gene is possibly TRBD1 (5 bases). From germline, CDR1 is SQVTM and CDR2 ANQGSEA. The CDR3 loop spans 14 amino acids. V lost 6 bases, J lost 0 bases, and 14 bases lay in between. The DNA for the CDR3 is TGCAGCGTAGTCCGGGGGGTGGTGAACACTGAAGCTTTCTTT. Protein sequence: CSVVRGVVNTEAFF.

By frequency in the sample, this clone is medium-sized. The CDR3 is CASSLGTSPLHF. For the CDR3, the DNA is TGTGCCAGCAGCTTAGGGACTTCACCCCTCCACTTT. The chain couples TRBV7-9 to TRBJ1-6; D is unclear. The V end lost 1 base, the J end lost 9 bases, and 4 bases lay between the germline ends. The V gene's germline CDR1 is SEHNR and CDR2 FQNEAQ (reference sequence). There are 12 residues in the CDR3.

As to this clone: One end of the junction varies from germline; a read error may be responsible. The chain combines TRBV28 with TRBJ1-5; D is perhaps TRBD1 (6 bases). The germline gives CDR1 MDHEN, CDR2 SYDVKM. The CDR3 spans 16 residues. CDR3 sequence reads: CASSLGIHVRGQPQHF. The CDR3 DNA reads as TGCGCCAGCAGTTTAGGGATTCATGTCAGGGGCCAGCCCCAGCATTTT. Together with reference TRBV28 and TRBJ1-5, the CDR3 gives the full variable domain: DVKVTQSSRYLVKRTGEKVFLECVQDMDHENMFWYRQDPGLGLRLIYFSYDVKMKEKGDIPEGYSVSREKKERFSLILESASTNQTSMYLCASSLGIHVRGQPQHFGDGTRLSIL.

There are many counts of this clone. This chain connects TRBV20-1 to TRBJ2-7; D call uncertain. The CDR3 loop spans 13 amino acids. Deletions cut 5 bases from V and 6 bases from J, with 17 bases between. CDR1 and CDR2 (germline): DFQATT, SNEGSKA (reference sequence). CDR3: CSAGKSLSSEQYF. In DNA form, the CDR3 reads TGCAGTGCTGGAAAGAGTCTTAGCAGCGAGCAGTACTTC.

V is TRBV10-3 and J is TRBJ2-3, with D possibly being TRBD2 (5 bases). Deletions cut 6 bases from V and 0 bases from J, with 10 bases between. CDR1 is ENHRY, CDR2 SYGVKD, per germline. CDR3 size: 14 residues. CDR3 loop: CAIRSGYSTDTQYF. The DNA of the CDR3 is TGTGCCATCAGGTCGGGATATAGCACAGATACGCAGTATTTT.

In this sample, this clone turned up many times. This sequence joins TRBV19 and TRBJ2-1; D remains ambiguous. Germline CDR1 and CDR2: LNHDA and SQIVND (reference sequence). This CDR3 has 13 amino acids. Trimming cost V 6 bases and J 0 bases, with 6 bases left between them. The CDR3 is CASSRVSYNEQFF. The CDR3, as DNA: TGTGCCAGTAGCCGGGTCTCCTACAATGAGCAGTTCTTC. The full variable domain, rest sourced from reference TRBV19 and TRBJ2-1, is DGGITQSPKYLFRKEGQNVTLSCEQNLNHDAMYWYRQDPGQGLRLIYYSQIVNDFQKGDIAEGYSVSREKKESFPLTVTSAQKNPTAFYLCASSRVSYNEQFFGPGTRLTVL.

This clone is judged medium-sized. Other DNA sequences of this sample code for an identical CDR3. The chain combines TRBV12-3 or TRBV12-4 with TRBJ2-5, with 10 bases identical to TRBD2. This CDR3 is 11 amino acids long. The V and J ends lost 7 bases and 7 bases, in that order; junction bases with no gene match: 0. CDR3 amino acids: CASTSGGTQYF. The CDR3, as DNA: TGTGCCAGCACTAGCGGGGGGACCCAGTACTTC.

This chain uses TRBV9 with TRBJ1-2; D remains unclear. The CDR3 contains 13 residues. Between the trimmed V and J ends, which lost 4 bases and 9 bases, there was a span of 16 bases. Germline V gives CDR1 SGDLS, CDR2 YYNGEE. CDR3 nucleotide sequence: TGTGCCAGCAGCCCCGGCTTGGATCGCAGCTACACCTTC. Protein: CASSPGLDRSYTF.

This clone is judged medium-sized. V usage is TRBV5-1 and J usage is TRBJ1-6; 7 bases are shared with TRBD1. Germline assignment: CDR1 SGHRS and CDR2 YFSETQ. The CDR3 is 17 residues long. J was trimmed by 5 bases and V by 0 bases; bases with no gene match: 8. DNA of the CDR3: TGCGCCAGCAGCTTGGTAGCCTCGCAGGGGGATAATTCACCCCTCCACTTT. It codes for CASSLVASQGDNSPLHF.

The CDR3 reads CASSLGAASSGANVLTF. CDR3 nucleotides: TGTGCCAGCAGCTTAGGTGCAGCCTCATCTGGGGCCAACGTCCTGACTTTC. J is TRBJ2-6 and V is TRBV11-1; no clear D. Germline V gives CDR1 SGHAT, CDR2 FQDESV (reference sequence). CDR3 length equals 17 residues. Trimming took 1 base from V and 1 from J, leaving 11 bases between them.

This chain uses TRBV3-1 with TRBJ1-2, with TRBD1 matching 10 bases. Trimming took 3 bases from V and 6 from J; bases not matched to a gene: 7. The CDR3 totals 15 residues. CDR1 LGHDT and CDR2 YNNKEL come from the germline V gene (reference sequence). Here the CDR3 reads CASSQFTGTGDGYTF. The CDR3 DNA follows: TGTGCCAGCAGCCAGTTTACCGGGACAGGGGATGGCTACACCTTC.

This clone showed up just a few times. The chain combines TRBV28 with TRBJ2-1; 8 bases are a match to TRBD1. The ends lost 4 bases at V and 4 bases at J; junction bases unmatched: 0. The CDR3 is 13 residues long. From germline, CDR1 is MDHEN and CDR2 SYDVKM. CDR3 coding DNA: TGTGCCAGCAGTTGGGACAGGTACAATGAGCAGTTCTTC. It specifies CASSWDRYNEQFF.

The V call is TRBV7-2, the J call TRBJ2-2, with D hard to call. The V and J ends lost 5 bases and 6 bases respectively, with 13 bases between them. There are 14 residues in the CDR3. Germline assignment: CDR1 SGHTA and CDR2 FQGNSA. CDR3 loop: CASSTLSSAGELFF. CDR3 nucleotide sequence: TGTGCCAGCAGCACCCTATCTAGTGCCGGGGAGCTGTTTTTT.

This clone was seen many times. The chain is built from TRBV24-1 and TRBJ2-2; D possibly corresponds to TRBD1 (6 bases). V dropped 5 bases and J dropped 0 bases, with 15 bases sitting between them. The CDR3 consists of 17 residues. Germline V gives CDR1 KGHDR, CDR2 SFDVKD. CDR3: CATSGLTGAPNTGELFF. In DNA form, the CDR3 reads TGTGCCACCAGTGGTCTGACAGGAGCTCCGAACACCGGGGAGCTGTTTTTT.

This clone came up a few times. The V call is TRBV12-3 or TRBV12-4, the J call TRBJ2-7; D remains unclear. V dropped 3 bases and J dropped 6 bases, with 12 bases sitting between them. This CDR3 contains 13 residues. CDR3 sequence: CASSFGQLGEQYF. In DNA, the CDR3 is TGTGCCAGCAGTTTTGGGCAGTTAGGCGAGCAGTACTTC.

This chain links TRBV20-1 with TRBJ1-5; D not resolved. The CDR3 is 13 amino acids. Between the trimmed V and J ends, which lost 6 bases and 3 bases, there was a span of 12 bases. The germline gives CDR1 DFQATT, CDR2 SNEGSKA (reference sequence). The CDR3 protein is CSAIVGINQPQHF. As DNA, the CDR3 is TGCAGTGCCATAGTCGGGATCAATCAGCCCCAGCATTTT.

The chain links TRBV20-1 to TRBJ1-5; D remains ambiguous. This CDR3 is 12 amino acids long. Trimming took 3 bases from V and 4 from J, leaving 7 bases between them. Germline CDR1 and CDR2: DFQATT and SNEGSKA (reference sequence). The CDR3 here is CSARSMNQPQHF. CDR3 in DNA: TGCAGTGCTAGGTCAATGAATCAGCCCCAGCATTTT.

This clone is medium-sized in the sample. The genes are TRBV6-1 and TRBJ1-2; D may be TRBD1 (5 bases). Trimming removed 0 bases from V and 4 bases from J, with 18 bases in between. CDR3 length: 17 amino acids. Germline V CDR1 and CDR2: MNHNS, SASEGT. CDR3 DNA sequence: TGTGCCAGCAGTGAAGCTTTTAGGGGTATTGGTAGCTATGGCTACACCTTC. It codes for CASSEAFRGIGSYGYTF.